The 20 T cell receptor beta chains given below trace back to one sample, sequenced in a study of shared clonotypes between healthy human individuals. Some clones are missing from TCRdb's copy, which holds only in-frame ones; the method was immunoSEQ multiplex PCR. The sample has millions of clones; about 92% are singletons. The source material was naive CD4+ T cells sorted from blood. Subset indicated: CD45RA+ positively selected. The receptor source for this set is a man between 18 and 35 years old in good health.

The chain couples TRBV18 to TRBJ2-2; TRBD1 aligns across 7 bases. V gave up 2 bases and J gave up 1 base; unmatched junction bases: 4. The CDR3 is 16 amino acids. Germline loops: CDR1 KGHSH, CDR2 LQKENI. The CDR3 loop is CASSPVGGENTGELFF. CDR3 nucleotide sequence: TGTGCCAGCTCACCAGTAGGGGGCGAGAACACCGGGGAGCTGTTTTTT.

The V gene is TRBV10-3, the J gene TRBJ2-4; 7 nucleotides agree with TRBD2. CDR3 size: 15 residues. Trimming took 3 bases from V and 0 from J; bases not matched to a gene: 2. Germline-derived CDR1 and CDR2 are ENHRY and SYGVKD. The CDR3 protein is CAISDGGGAKNIQYF. In nucleotides, the CDR3 is TGTGCCATCAGTGATGGGGGGGGAGCCAAAAACATTCAGTACTTC.

Notes on this clone: Other DNA variants within this sample encode the same CDR3. The rearrangement joins TRBV4-3 to TRBJ1-5; D not certain. V gave up 0 bases and J gave up 3 bases, with 3 bases separating them. CDR1 and CDR2 from the germline V gene are LGHNA and YSLEER. This CDR3 has 13 residues. This CDR3 is CASSQDLNQPQHF. As DNA, the CDR3 is TGCGCCAGCAGCCAAGATCTCAATCAGCCCCAGCATTTT.

V and J are TRBV5-1 and TRBJ1-3; 11 bases match TRBD1. The CDR3 has 16 residues. Trimming removed 4 bases from V and 1 base from J; junction bases left unmatched: 4. CDR1 is SGHRS and CDR2 is YFSETQ in the germline V gene. CDR3 DNA: TGCGCCAGCAGCACCGGGACAGGGGGTTCTGGAAACACCATATATTTT. Translating it yields CASSTGTGGSGNTIYF.

This clone has just one count. The chain has TRBV9 and TRBJ1-1; 8 bases align to TRBD1. CDR3 length: 14 residues. V was clipped by 3 bases and J by 0 bases; unmatched bases: 1. Germline V gives CDR1 SGDLS, CDR2 YYNGEE. The CDR3 DNA reads TGTGCCAGCAGCGGGGACAGGATGAACACTGAAGCTTTCTTT. Protein sequence: CASSGDRMNTEAFF.

J is TRBJ2-2 and V is TRBV18; TRBD2 aligns across 12 bases. The germline V gene encodes CDR1 KGHSH and CDR2 LQKENI. V gave up 5 bases and J gave up 6 bases; unmatched junction bases: 10. The CDR3 has 17 residues. CDR3 sequence reads: CASSLFRLAGAAGELFF. CDR3 bases: TGTGCCAGCTCATTGTTCCGACTAGCGGGAGCCGCCGGGGAGCTGTTTTTT.

Regarding this clone: The same CDR3 also results from other DNA sequences found in this sample. The chain has TRBV9 and TRBJ1-5; D is uncertain. The V gene's germline CDR1 is SGDLS and CDR2 YYNGEE. The CDR3 extends over 14 amino acids. Trimming took 0 bases from V and 4 from J, leaving 8 bases between them. The CDR3: CASSVGGTNQPQHF. CDR3 nucleotide sequence: TGTGCCAGCAGCGTAGGGGGAACTAATCAGCCCCAGCATTTT.

This clone occurred once. J is TRBJ2-2 and V is TRBV27; TRBD2 matches 10 bases. The CDR3 loop spans 16 amino acids. Losses at the gene ends were 4 bases for V and 1 base for J; bases not matched to a gene: 3. Germline CDR1 reads MNHEY; CDR2 reads SMNVEV (reference sequence). CDR3 DNA sequence: TGTGCCAGCAGTTCACTAGCGGGGTGGAACACCGGGGAGCTGTTTTTT. Amino acid sequence: CASSSLAGWNTGELFF.

This chain connects TRBV6-1 to TRBJ2-2, with D possibly called TRBD1 or TRBD2 (6 bases each). The CDR3 extends over 15 amino acids. Germline V gene sequence: CDR1 MNHNS, CDR2 SASEGT. The V gene lost 4 bases and the J gene lost 6 bases, with 15 bases spanning the gap. The CDR3 region has the DNA TGTGCCAGCAGTGTCACCAGGGGAGGATCCGGGGAGCTGTTTTTT. It translates to CASSVTRGGSGELFF.

The chain uses TRBV4-1 and TRBJ2-5, with D perhaps TRBD1 (5 bases). The CDR3 is 14 residues long. The V and J ends lost 5 bases and 5 bases respectively, with 15 bases between them. The germline V gene has CDR1 MGHRA and CDR2 YSYEKL. The CDR3 here is CASSSQVPGETQYF. CDR3 DNA sequence: TGCGCCAGCAGCTCACAGGTTCCAGGGGAGACCCAGTACTTC.

The chain is built from TRBV28 and TRBJ2-1; D is possibly TRBD1 (7 bases). Germline V gene sequence: CDR1 MDHEN, CDR2 SYDVKM. This CDR3 is 15 amino acids long. Trimming took off 6 bases at V and 7 bases at J, with 19 bases between the two ends. The CDR3 DNA reads as TGTGCCAGCAGCCAACGGGGGACAGATAAAAATGAGCAGTTCTTC. The encoded protein is CASSQRGTDKNEQFF.

The chain recombines TRBV21-1 with TRBJ2-2. TRBV21-1 is a known pseudogene. The CDR3 has 15 residues. CDR3 residues: CASSKGREFPGELFF. The CDR3 bases are TGTGCCAGCAGCAAAGGCAGGGAGTTTCCCGGGGAGCTGTTTTTT.

V gene TRBV6-5 combines with J gene TRBJ2-2, with D unresolved. This CDR3 region has 15 residues. The V end was cut by 6 bases, the J end by 1 base, with 12 bases between. CDR1 is MNHEY and CDR2 is SVGAGI in the germline V gene. For the CDR3, the DNA is TGTGCCAGCAGCAGAGGACCAGGGAACACCGGGGAGCTGTTTTTT. Translated, it gives CASSRGPGNTGELFF.

The chain links TRBV19 to TRBJ2-1, with 11 bases lining up with TRBD2. There are 17 residues in the CDR3. The germline CDR1 and CDR2 sequences are LNHDA and SQIVND (reference sequence). J gave up 1 base and V 7 bases, and 9 bases lay outside the gene matches. CDR3 in amino acids: CASNPETSGVSYNEQFF. CDR3 nucleotide sequence: TGTGCCAGTAACCCAGAGACTAGCGGGGTATCCTACAATGAGCAGTTCTTC.

The chain has TRBV10-2 and TRBJ2-3; weak D call: TRBD2 (5 bases). CDR3 length: 14 amino acids. Per germline, CDR1 WSHSY and CDR2 SAAADI. V shed 6 bases and J shed 2 bases, with 12 bases lying between them. The CDR3 sequence is CASRDRLYTDTQYF. CDR3 nucleotides: TGCGCCAGCAGGGATAGACTATACACAGATACGCAGTATTTT.

The chain is built from TRBV2 and TRBJ2-3; no reliable D call. The CDR3 loop spans 14 amino acids. Trimming left V 7 bases short and J 6 bases short, with 17 bases between. Germline CDR1 and CDR2: SNHLY and FYNNEI. Written as DNA, the CDR3 is TGTGCCAGCAAGGTGAACCCGACCCGGGATACGCAGTATTTT. Amino acid sequence: CASKVNPTRDTQYF.

This chain's CDR3 is CASSFPGSRAVNTEAFF. As DNA, the CDR3 is TGTGCCAGCAGTTTTCCCGGATCAAGGGCTGTGAACACTGAAGCTTTCTTT. The chain is built from TRBV28 and TRBJ1-1; unclear D gene. Per the germline V gene, CDR1 is MDHEN and CDR2 is SYDVKM. The CDR3 has 17 residues. Trimming removed 3 bases from V and 0 bases from J, with 17 bases in between.

This chain links TRBV5-1 with TRBJ1-1, with a tentative D call TRBD1 (5 bases). Germline CDR1 reads SGHRS; CDR2 reads YFSETQ. Trimming took off 0 bases at V and 5 bases at J, with 26 bases between the two ends. The CDR3 is made up of 19 amino acids. This CDR3 is CASSLARLNSGSEGTEAFF. CDR3 DNA sequence: TGCGCCAGCAGCTTGGCCCGCCTTAACTCAGGGAGTGAGGGTACTGAAGCTTTCTTT.

About this clone itself: The junction differs from germline at one of its ends, possibly a read error. V and J are TRBV5-1 and TRBJ2-7; D is undetermined. The CDR3 length is 12 residues. The V gene's germline CDR1 is SGHRS and CDR2 YFSETQ. The chain's CDR3 is CASSSPAYEQYF. CDR3 in DNA: TGTGCCAGCAGCTCACCTGCCTACGAGCAGTACTTC.

The chain joins TRBV11-2 to TRBJ2-2; D is undetermined. The CDR3 length is 14 residues. The germline CDR1 and CDR2 sequences are SGHAT and FQNNGV. Trimming stripped 5 bases from V and 2 bases from J, with 9 bases between. The CDR3 spells CASSDGLNTGELFF. In nucleotides, the CDR3 is TGTGCCAGCAGCGATGGCCTAAACACCGGGGAGCTGTTTTTT. Based on the CDR3 plus reference TRBV11-2 and TRBJ2-2, the full variable domain is EAGVAQSPRYKIIEKRQSVAFWCNPISGHATLYWYQQILGQGPKLLIQFQNNGVVDDSQLPKDRFSAERLKGVDSTLKIQPAKLEDSAVYLCASSDGLNTGELFFGEGSRLTVL.